This TCR beta chain derives from a study of T cells in Graves' hyperthyroidism and ophthalmopathy. Germline CDR1 and CDR2: MGHRA and YSYEKL. J lost 2 bases, V lost 5 bases, and 6 bases had no gene match. The CDR3 has 15 amino acids. Amplification of TCR beta CDR3 regions used RNA as the template. HTBI primers were used for first-round RT-PCR of the TCR CDR3. TCRdb re-analysed the multiplex PCR reads in MiXCR, keeping a single row per CDR3 protein. The sample shows about 250,000 distinct CDR3 sequences, approximately 25% of them seen only once. This clonotype was seen ten or more times. Its antigen is not identified. Disease duration was under 3 months in the ophthalmopathy patients, who also had a Clinical Activity Score of at least 3 and a NOSPECS grade of at least 4. Patients with uncontrolled infections, other autoimmune diseases, pregnancy or lactation were excluded. Orbital computed tomography, thyroid ultrasound, serum thyroxine and TRAb, and clinical symptoms together informed the diagnoses.

Study findings and constraints: The blood repertoire included most of the expanded thyroid clonotypes above 0.001.

This chain links TRBV4-1 with TRBJ2-7; TRBD2 matches at 10 bases. This sequence was found in a woman aged 40 to 55 with Graves' ophthalmopathy. Sequenced input: blood. The CDR3 DNA sequence: TGCGCCAGCAGCTTTGAGCGGGAGGGAACCTACGAGCAGTACTTC. Its translation is CASSFEREGTYEQYF.